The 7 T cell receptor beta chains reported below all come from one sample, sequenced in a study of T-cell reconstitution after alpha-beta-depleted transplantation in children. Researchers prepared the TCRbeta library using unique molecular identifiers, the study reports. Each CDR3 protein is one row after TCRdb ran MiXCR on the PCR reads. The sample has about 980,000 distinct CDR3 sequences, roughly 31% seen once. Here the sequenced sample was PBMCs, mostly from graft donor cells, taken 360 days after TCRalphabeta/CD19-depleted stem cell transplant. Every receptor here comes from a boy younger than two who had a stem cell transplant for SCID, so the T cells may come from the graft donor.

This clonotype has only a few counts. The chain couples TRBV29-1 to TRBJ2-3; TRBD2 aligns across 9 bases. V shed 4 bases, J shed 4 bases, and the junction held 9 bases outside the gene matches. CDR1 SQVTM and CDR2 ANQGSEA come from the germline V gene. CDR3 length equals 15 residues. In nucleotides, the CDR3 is TGCAGCGTTGCTCTCTCGCGGGGGGGCTCAGATACGCAGTATTTT. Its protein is CSVALSRGGSDTQYF.

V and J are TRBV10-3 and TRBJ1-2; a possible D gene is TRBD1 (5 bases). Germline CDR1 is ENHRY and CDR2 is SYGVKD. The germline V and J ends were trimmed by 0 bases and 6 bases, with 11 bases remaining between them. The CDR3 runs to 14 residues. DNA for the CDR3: TGTGCCATCAGTGAGTCGTCGGGGCGGGATGGCTACACCTTC. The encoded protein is CAISESSGRDGYTF.

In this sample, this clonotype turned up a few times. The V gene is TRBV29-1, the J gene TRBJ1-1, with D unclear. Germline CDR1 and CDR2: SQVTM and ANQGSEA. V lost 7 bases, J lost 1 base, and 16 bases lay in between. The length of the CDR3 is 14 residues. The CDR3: CSAEPQVTNTEAFF. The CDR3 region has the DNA TGCAGCGCAGAACCGCAGGTGACGAACACTGAAGCTTTCTTT.

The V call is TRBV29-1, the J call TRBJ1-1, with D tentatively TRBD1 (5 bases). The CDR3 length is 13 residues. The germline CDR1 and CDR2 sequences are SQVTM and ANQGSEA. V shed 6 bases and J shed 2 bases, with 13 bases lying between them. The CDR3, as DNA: TGCAGCGTATCCGGGACCGTCAACACTGAAGCTTTCTTT. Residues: CSVSGTVNTEAFF. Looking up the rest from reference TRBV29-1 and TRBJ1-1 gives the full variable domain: SAVISQKPSRDICQRGTSLTIQCQVDSQVTMMFWYRQQPGQSLTLIATANQGSEATYESGFVIDKFPISRPNLTFSTLTVSNMSPEDSSIYLCSVSGTVNTEAFFGQGTRLTVV.

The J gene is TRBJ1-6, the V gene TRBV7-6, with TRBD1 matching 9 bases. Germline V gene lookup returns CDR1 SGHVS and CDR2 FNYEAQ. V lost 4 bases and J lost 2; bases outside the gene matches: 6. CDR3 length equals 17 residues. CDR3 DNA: TGTGCCAGCAGCTCAGGGGACAGGGCCCCCTATAATTCACCCCTCCACTTT. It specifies CASSSGDRAPYNSPLHF.

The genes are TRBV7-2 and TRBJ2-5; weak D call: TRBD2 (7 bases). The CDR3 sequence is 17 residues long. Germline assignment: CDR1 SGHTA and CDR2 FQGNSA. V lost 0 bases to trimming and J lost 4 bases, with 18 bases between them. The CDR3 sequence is CASSLALRGGVAETQYF. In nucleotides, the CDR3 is TGTGCCAGCAGCTTAGCGTTGAGGGGGGGCGTGGCAGAGACCCAGTACTTC.

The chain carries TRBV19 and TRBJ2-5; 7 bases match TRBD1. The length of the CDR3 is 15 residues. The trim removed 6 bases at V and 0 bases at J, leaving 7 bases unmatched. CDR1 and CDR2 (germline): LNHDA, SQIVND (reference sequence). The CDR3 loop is CASRRRDSYQETQYF. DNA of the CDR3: TGTGCCAGTAGGCGCCGGGACAGTTACCAAGAGACCCAGTACTTC.